Listed below are T cell receptor beta chains from one sample, sequenced in a study of blood T cell repertoires in COVID-19. TCRdb's table, derived via immunoSEQ multiplex PCR, lists solely in-frame clones and lacks some. The sample carries around 140,000 clones, roughly four fifths recorded once. The sequenced sample consisted of peripheral blood. These receptors originate from a woman in her forties or fifties with active or convalescent COVID-19. Each CDR3 is given with its conserved first and last residue. The D gene is left open where the match is weak. Expanded clones get a size class; other rows say once, few or many, or leave the size out.

clone size,J gene,D gene,V gene,CDR3 DNA,CDR3 protein
NA,TRBJ2-3,NA,TRBV5-1,TGCGCCAGCAGCTTGGCAGGGGTTAGTGATACGCAGTATTTT,CASSLAGVSDTQYF
NA,TRBJ1-5,TRBD1,TRBV28,TGTGCCAGCAGTGACAGGGTTAGCAATCAGCCCCAGCATTTT,CASSDRVSNQPQHF
NA,TRBJ2-2,TRBD2,TRBV7-2,TGTGCCAGCAGCTCGCCTCGGGGAGGGGAGGACACCGGGGAGCTGTTTTTT,CASSSPRGGEDTGELFF
NA,TRBJ1-3,TRBD1,TRBV4-2,TGTGCCAGCAGCCAAGAGACCAGGACAGGGTTTGGAAACACCATATATTTT,CASSQETRTGFGNTIYF
NA,TRBJ2-3,NA,TRBV4-2,TGTGCCAGCAGCCAAGATCGAACAGACACAGATACGCAGTATTTT,CASSQDRTDTDTQYF
NA,TRBJ2-1,NA,TRBV24-1,TGTGCCACCAGTGATTTGGCAGAAAGGATCTTACAGTCCTACAATGAGCAGTTCTTC,CATSDLAERILQSYNEQFF
NA,TRBJ1-4,NA,TRBV13,TGTGCCAGCAGCTTAGTGGCGGGGGGTTCTGAAAAACTGTTTTTT,CASSLVAGGSEKLFF
few,TRBJ1-4,NA,TRBV19,TGTGCCAGTAGTATAGACAGTGCAACTAATGAAAAACTGTTTTTT,CASSIDSATNEKLFF
NA,TRBJ1-6,NA,TRBV3-1/TRBV3-2,TGTGCCAGCAGCCTCCAGCGCACTGGGAATTCACCCCTCCACTTT,CASSLQRTGNSPLHF
NA,TRBJ2-1,TRBD1,TRBV3-1/TRBV3-2,TGTGCCAGCAGCCAAGTAGGGGGCCGAAGGAATGAGCAGTTCTTC,CASSQVGGRRNEQFF
NA,TRBJ1-5,TRBD1,TRBV6-2/TRBV6-3,TGTGCCAGCAGTTGGGACAGGGGGGACTACCAGCCCCAGCATTTT,CASSWDRGDYQPQHF
NA,TRBJ2-1,TRBD1,TRBV5-4,TGTGCCAGCAGCTTGGGAGGGACAGGGTATAACGGTGAGCAGTTCTTC,CASSLGGTGYNGEQFF
NA,TRBJ2-1,TRBD2,TRBV6-6,TGTGCCAGCATCTCTAGCGGGGGGTCGCAGTTCTTC,CASISSGGSQFF
NA,TRBJ1-5,TRBD1,TRBV9,TGTGCCAGCAGCTCGGGACAGGGTAATCAGCCCCAGCATTTT,CASSSGQGNQPQHF
few,TRBJ1-1,TRBD1,TRBV30,TGTGCCTGTTCAACCGGGACAGGGAACACTGAAGCTTTCTTT,CACSTGTGNTEAFF
NA,TRBJ2-2,NA,TRBV5-4,TGTGCCAGCAGCTTGGCAGCTAGTAAGCAGGGCGGGGAGCTGTTTTTT,CASSLAASKQGGELFF
NA,TRBJ2-5,TRBD1,TRBV9,TGTGCCAGCAGCGTAGATTTGACAGGGGACACCCAGTACTTC,CASSVDLTGDTQYF
NA,TRBJ2-5,TRBD2,TRBV28,TGTGCCAGCAGTACCGGGACTAGGGTCGTTTACTTC,CASSTGTRVVYF
NA,TRBJ1-5,TRBD1,TRBV6-5,TGTGCCAGCAGTCTCCTGACAGGGACAAATCAGCCCCAGCATTTT,CASSLLTGTNQPQHF